The T cell receptor (beta chain) described here comes from a study of T cells in Graves' hyperthyroidism and ophthalmopathy. Whole-study context: Peripheral blood was taken when the disease was first diagnosed, before any treatment began. Findings and limits, study-wide: In the blood, most expanded thyroid clonotypes above 0.001 appeared as well.

Hyperthyroidism, newly diagnosed and lasting under 2 months, affected patients aged 18 to 65. Fresh peripheral blood, about 9.6 ml, yielded the PBMCs. Comments on this clonotype: Its antigen remains unidentified.

Template material for amplifying TCR beta CDR3 regions consisted of RNA transcripts. Primed by the HTBI set, a first-round RT-PCR was run on the TCR CDR3. One entry per CDR3 protein results from TCRdb running MiXCR on the multiplex PCR reads. The sample comprises hundreds of thousands of distinct CDR3 sequences, about 14% of which are singletons, and roughly 10% rests with the top ten. The V end lost 3 bases, the J end lost 6 bases, and 14 bases lay between the germline ends. CDR3 length equals 14 residues. The germline V gene has CDR1 DFQATT and CDR2 SNEGSKA (reference sequence). What was sequenced was blood. The receptor was isolated from a woman aged 18-30 years with Graves' hyperthyroidism. V usage is TRBV20-1 and J usage is TRBJ2-2; a weak D match, TRBD1 (5 bases). The CDR3, as DNA: TGCAGTGCTAGGCCCGCAGGGAAAGCCGGGGAGCTGTTTTTT. Its translation is CSARPAGKAGELFF.